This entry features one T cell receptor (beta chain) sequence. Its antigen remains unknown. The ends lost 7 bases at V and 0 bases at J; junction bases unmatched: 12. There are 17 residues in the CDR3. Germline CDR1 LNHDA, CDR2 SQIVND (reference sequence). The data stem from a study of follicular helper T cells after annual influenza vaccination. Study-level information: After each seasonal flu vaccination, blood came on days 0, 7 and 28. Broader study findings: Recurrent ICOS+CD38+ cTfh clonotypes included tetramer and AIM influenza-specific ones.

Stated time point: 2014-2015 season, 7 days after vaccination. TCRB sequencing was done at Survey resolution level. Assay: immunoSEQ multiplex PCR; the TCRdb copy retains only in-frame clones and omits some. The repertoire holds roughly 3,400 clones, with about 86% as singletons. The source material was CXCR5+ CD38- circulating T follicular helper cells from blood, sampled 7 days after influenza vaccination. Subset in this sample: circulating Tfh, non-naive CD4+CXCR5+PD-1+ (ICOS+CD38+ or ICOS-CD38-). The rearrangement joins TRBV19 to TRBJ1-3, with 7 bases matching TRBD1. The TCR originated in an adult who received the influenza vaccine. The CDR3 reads CASTWDSRRLSGNTIYF. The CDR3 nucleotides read TGTGCCAGTACCTGGGACAGCAGGCGTCTCTCTGGAAACACCATATATTTT.